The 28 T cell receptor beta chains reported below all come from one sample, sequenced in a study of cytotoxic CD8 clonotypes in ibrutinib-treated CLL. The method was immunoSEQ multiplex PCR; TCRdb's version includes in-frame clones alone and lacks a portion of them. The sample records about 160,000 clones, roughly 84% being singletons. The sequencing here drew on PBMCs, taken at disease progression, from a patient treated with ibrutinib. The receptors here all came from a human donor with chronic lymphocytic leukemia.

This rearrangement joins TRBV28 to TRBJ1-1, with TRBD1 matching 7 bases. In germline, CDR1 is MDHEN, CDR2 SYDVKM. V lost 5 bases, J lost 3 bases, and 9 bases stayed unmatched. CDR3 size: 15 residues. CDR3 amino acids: CASSPSTGRHTEAFF. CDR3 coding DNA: TGTGCCAGCAGTCCCTCGACAGGGCGGCACACTGAAGCTTTCTTT.

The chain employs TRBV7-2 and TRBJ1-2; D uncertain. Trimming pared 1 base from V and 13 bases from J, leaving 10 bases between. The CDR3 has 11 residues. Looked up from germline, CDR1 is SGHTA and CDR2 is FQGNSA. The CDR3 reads CASSLVGGSTF. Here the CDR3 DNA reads TGTGCCAGCAGCTTAGTGGGAGGTAGCACCTTC.

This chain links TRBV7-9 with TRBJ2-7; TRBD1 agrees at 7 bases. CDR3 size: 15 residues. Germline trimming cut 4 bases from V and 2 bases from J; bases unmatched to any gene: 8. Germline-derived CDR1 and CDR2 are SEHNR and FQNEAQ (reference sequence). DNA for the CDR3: TGTGCCAGCAGCTCCGAGACAGGGTTTACCTACGAGCAGTACTTC. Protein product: CASSSETGFTYEQYF. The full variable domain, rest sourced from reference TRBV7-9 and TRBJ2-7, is DTGVSQNPRHKITKRGQNVTFRCDPISEHNRLYWYRQTLGQGPEFLTYFQNEAQLEKSRLLSDRFSAERPKGSFSTLEIQRTEQGDSAMYLCASSSETGFTYEQYFGPGTRLTVT.

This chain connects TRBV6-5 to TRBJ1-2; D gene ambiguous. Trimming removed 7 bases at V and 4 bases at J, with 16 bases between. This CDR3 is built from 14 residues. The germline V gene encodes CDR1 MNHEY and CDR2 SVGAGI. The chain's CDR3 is CASTPGAGTYGYTF. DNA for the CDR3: TGTGCCAGCACCCCCGGAGCAGGCACCTATGGCTACACCTTC.

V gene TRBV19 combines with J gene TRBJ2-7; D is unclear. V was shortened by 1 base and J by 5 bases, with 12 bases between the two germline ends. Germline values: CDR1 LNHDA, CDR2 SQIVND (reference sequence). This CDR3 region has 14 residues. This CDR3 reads CASSIGGRKHEQYF. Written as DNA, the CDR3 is TGTGCCAGTAGTATAGGTGGTAGGAAACACGAGCAGTACTTC.

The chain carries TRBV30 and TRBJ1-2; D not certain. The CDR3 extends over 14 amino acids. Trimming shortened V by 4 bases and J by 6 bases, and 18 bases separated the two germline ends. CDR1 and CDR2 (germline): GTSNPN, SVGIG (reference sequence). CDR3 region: CAWNPVTQFHGYTF. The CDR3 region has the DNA TGTGCCTGGAATCCCGTGACCCAGTTCCATGGCTACACCTTC. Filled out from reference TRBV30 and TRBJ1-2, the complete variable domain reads SQTIHQWPATLVQPVGSPLSLECTVEGTSNPNLYWYRQAAGRGLQLLFYSVGIGQISSEVPQNLSASRPQDRQFILSSKKLLLSDSGFYLCAWNPVTQFHGYTFGSGTRLTVV.

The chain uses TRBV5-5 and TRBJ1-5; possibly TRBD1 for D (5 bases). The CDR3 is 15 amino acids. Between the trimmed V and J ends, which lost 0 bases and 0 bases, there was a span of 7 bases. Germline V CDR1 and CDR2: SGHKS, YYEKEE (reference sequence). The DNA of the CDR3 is TGTGCCAGCAGCTTGGGCAGGGATAGCAATCAGCCCCAGCATTTT. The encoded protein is CASSLGRDSNQPQHF.

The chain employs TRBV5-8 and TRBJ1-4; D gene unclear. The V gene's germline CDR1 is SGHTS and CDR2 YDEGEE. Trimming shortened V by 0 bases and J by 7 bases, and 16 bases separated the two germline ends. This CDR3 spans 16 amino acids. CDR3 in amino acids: CASSLGPLFRGEKLFF. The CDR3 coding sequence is TGTGCCAGCAGCTTGGGTCCCCTCTTCAGAGGTGAAAAACTGTTTTTT.

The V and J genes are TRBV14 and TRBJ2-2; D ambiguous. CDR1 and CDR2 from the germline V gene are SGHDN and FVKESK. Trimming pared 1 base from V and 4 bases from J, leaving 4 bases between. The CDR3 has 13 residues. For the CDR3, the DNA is TGTGCCAGCAGCCAAGGTTCCACCGGGGAGCTGTTTTTT. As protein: CASSQGSTGELFF.

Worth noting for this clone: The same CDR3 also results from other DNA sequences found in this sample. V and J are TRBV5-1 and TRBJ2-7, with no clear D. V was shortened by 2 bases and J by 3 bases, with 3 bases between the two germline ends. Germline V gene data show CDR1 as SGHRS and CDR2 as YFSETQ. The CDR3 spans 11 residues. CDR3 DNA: TGCGCCAGCAGCTTCAGCTACGAGCAGTACTTC. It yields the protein CASSFSYEQYF.

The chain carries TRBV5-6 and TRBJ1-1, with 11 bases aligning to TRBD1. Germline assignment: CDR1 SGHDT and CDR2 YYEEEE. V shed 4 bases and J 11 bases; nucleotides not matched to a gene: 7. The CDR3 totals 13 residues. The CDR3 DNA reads TGTGCCAGCAGCCTAGGACAGGGGGCTCGGGCTTTCTTT. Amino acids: CASSLGQGARAFF.

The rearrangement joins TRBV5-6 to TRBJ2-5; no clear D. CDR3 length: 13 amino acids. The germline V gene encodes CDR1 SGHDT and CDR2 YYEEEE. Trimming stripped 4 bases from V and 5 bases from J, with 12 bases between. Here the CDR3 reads CASSRPDGETQYF. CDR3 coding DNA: TGTGCCAGCAGCCGACCGGACGGGGAGACCCAGTACTTC. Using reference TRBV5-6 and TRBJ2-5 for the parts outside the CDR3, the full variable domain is DAGVTQSPTHLIKTRGQQVTLRCSPKSGHDTVSWYQQALGQGPQFIFQYYEEEERQRGNFPDRFSGHQFPNYSSELNVNALLLGDSALYLCASSRPDGETQYFGPGTRLLVL.

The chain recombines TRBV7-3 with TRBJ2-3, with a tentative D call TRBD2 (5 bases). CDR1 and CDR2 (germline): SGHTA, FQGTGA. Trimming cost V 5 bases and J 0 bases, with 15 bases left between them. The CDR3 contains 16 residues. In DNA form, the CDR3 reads TGTGCCAGCAGCCCCCAAAGCGGACCCAGCACAGATACGCAGTATTTT. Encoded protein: CASSPQSGPSTDTQYF.

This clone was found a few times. The DNA of the CDR3 is TGTGCCAGCAGCTTATCAGGGTACAGTGAAGCTTTCTTT. It translates to CASSLSGYSEAFF. The chain links TRBV7-3 to TRBJ1-1; possibly TRBD1 for D (5 bases). This CDR3 is built from 13 residues. The germline CDR1 and CDR2 sequences are SGHTA and FQGTGA. V gave up 2 bases and J gave up 7 bases, with 11 bases separating them.

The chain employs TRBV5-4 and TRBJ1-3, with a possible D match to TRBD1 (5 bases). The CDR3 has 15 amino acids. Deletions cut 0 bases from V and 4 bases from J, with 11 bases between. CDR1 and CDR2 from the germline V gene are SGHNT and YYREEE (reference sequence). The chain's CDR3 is CASSLGAGTGNTIYF. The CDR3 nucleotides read TGTGCCAGCAGCTTGGGGGCAGGGACCGGAAACACCATATATTTT.

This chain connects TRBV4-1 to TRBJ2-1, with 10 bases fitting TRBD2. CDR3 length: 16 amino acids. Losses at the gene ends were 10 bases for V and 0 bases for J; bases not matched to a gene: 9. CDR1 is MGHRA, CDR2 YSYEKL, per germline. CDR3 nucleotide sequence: TGCGCCACCGCGACTAGCGGGCCAAACTCCTACAATGAGCAGTTCTTC. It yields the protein CATATSGPNSYNEQFF.

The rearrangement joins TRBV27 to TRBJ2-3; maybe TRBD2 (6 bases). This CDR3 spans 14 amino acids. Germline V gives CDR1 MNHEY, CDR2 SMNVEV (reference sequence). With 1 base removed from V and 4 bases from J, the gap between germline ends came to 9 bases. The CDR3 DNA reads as TGTGCCAGCAGTTTATTGGGGGGTGCAGATACGCAGTATTTT. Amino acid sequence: CASSLLGGADTQYF.

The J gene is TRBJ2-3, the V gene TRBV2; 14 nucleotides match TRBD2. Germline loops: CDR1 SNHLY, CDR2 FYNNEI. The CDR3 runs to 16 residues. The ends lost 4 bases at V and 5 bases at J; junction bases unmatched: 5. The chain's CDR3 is CASSGRLAGGGDTQYF. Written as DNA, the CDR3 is TGTGCCAGCAGTGGAAGACTAGCGGGAGGGGGAGATACGCAGTATTTT.

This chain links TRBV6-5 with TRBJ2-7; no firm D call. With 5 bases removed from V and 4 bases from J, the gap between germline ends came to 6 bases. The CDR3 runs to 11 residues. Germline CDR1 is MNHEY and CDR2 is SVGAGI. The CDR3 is CASSRMYEQYF. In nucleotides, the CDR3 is TGTGCCAGCAGTAGAATGTACGAGCAGTACTTC.

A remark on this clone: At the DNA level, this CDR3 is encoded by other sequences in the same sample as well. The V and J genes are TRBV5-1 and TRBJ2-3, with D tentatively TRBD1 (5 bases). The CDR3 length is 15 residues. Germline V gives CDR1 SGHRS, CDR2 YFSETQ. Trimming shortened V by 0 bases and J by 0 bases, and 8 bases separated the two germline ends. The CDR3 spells CASSLETASTDTQYF. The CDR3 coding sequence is TGCGCCAGCAGCTTGGAGACAGCTAGCACAGATACGCAGTATTTT.

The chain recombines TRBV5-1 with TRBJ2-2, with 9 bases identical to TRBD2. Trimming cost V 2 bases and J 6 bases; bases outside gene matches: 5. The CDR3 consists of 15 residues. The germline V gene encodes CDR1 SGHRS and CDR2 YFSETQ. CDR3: CASSFSGRGPGELFF. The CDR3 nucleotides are TGCGCCAGCAGCTTTAGCGGGAGAGGACCCGGGGAGCTGTTTTTT.

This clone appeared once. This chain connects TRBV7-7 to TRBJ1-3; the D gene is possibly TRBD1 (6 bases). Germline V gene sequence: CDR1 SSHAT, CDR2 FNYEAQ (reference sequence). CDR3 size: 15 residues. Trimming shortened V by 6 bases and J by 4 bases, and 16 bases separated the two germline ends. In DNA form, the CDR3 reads TGTGCCAGCAGTGCCGGTTCAGGGGCAGGAAACACCATATATTTT. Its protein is CASSAGSGAGNTIYF.

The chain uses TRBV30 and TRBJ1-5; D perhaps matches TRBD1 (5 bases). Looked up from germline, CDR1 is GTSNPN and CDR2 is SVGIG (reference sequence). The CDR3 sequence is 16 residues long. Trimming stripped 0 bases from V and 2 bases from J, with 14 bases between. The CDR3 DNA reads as TGTGCCTGGAGTGTACTGGGGACCGGGGGCAATCAGCCCCAGCATTTT. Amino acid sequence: CAWSVLGTGGNQPQHF.

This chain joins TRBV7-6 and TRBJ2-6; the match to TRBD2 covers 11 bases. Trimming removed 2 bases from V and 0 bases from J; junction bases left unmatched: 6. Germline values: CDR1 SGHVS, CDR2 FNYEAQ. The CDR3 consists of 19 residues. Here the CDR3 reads CASSLTLAGVTSGANVLTF. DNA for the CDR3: TGTGCCAGCAGCTTAACACTAGCGGGAGTAACCTCTGGGGCCAACGTCCTGACTTTC.

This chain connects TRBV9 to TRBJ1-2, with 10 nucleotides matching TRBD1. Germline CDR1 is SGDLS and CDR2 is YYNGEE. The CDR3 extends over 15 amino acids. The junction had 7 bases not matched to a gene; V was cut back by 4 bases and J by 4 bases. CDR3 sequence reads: CASSPRTGGSYGYTF. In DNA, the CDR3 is TGTGCCAGCAGCCCCCGGACAGGGGGAAGCTATGGCTACACCTTC.

The CDR3 sequence is CASSPSGTDREAFF. The CDR3 DNA follows: TGCGCCAGCAGCCCTAGCGGCACAGATCGTGAAGCTTTCTTT. The V and J genes are TRBV5-1 and TRBJ1-1; no clear D. This CDR3 region has 14 residues. V gave up 4 bases and J gave up 7 bases, with 17 bases separating them. Germline V gene sequence: CDR1 SGHRS, CDR2 YFSETQ.

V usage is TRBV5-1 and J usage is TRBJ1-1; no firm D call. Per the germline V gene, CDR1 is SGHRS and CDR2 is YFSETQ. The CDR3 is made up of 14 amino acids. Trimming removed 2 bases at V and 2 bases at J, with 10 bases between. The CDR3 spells CASSFGQINTEAFF. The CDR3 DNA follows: TGCGCCAGCAGCTTCGGGCAGATTAACACTGAAGCTTTCTTT.

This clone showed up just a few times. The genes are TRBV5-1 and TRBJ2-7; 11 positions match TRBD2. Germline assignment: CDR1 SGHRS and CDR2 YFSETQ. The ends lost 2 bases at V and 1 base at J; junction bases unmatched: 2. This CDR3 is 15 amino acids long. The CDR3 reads CASSFRLAGSYEQYF. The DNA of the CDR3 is TGCGCCAGCAGCTTTAGACTAGCGGGATCCTACGAGCAGTACTTC.